This T cell receptor (beta chain) was observed in a study of regulatory T cells in long-lasting Graves disease. Study-level information: Graves' patients (newly diagnosed) had been on antithyroid drugs under 3 months.

Germline-derived CDR1 and CDR2 are LGHDT and YNNKEL (reference sequence). V was shortened by 0 bases and J by 5 bases, with 13 bases between the two germline ends. The CDR3 covers 15 residues. Assembly of TCR beta libraries relied on iRepertoire HTBI primers together with Arm-PCR of CDR3 regions. One entry per CDR3 protein results from TCRdb running MiXCR on the multiplex PCR reads. The sample carries hundreds of thousands of distinct CDR3 sequences, roughly 16% recorded once. Time point indicated: newly diagnosed GD, antithyroid drugs for less than 3 months. RNA extracted from PBMCs served as the sequencing template. These data were likewise used in another study, on T cells in Graves' hyperthyroidism and ophthalmopathy. As reported in that work: Ophthalmopathy was told apart from stable hyperthyroidism by a 13 V-J model.

This specimen consisted of peripheral blood mononuclear cells (PBMCs), obtained at new diagnosis, from a patient treated with antithyroid drugs. The chain carries TRBV3-1 and TRBJ1-1; D gene uncertain. The sequence came from a woman aged 25 to 39 with Graves disease. CDR3 in amino acids: CASSQESRGRTEAFF. The CDR3 DNA follows: TGTGCCAGCAGCCAAGAATCGCGAGGAAGGACTGAAGCTTTCTTT.